Below, 32 T cell receptor beta chains from the same sample are listed, as sequenced in a study of spatial heterogeneity in lung cancer (dated by TCRdb to about 2019). On the study overall, not on this receptor specifically: The tumor nonsynonymous mutation count correlated with the number of expanded alpha and beta TCRs within the tumor.

Antigen specificity for these receptors is unknown. Receptor libraries were prepared by 5' RACE. Sequencing took place on a NextSeq 500. TCRdb applied fastp at Q25 and MiXCR to the public reads, then kept only in-frame beta chains. Under each unique CDR3 protein, matching rows form one entry showing the most common genes and DNA. Across this sample there are some 10,000 distinct CDR3 sequences, with approximately 15% seen only once. 15% to 18% of the sample comes from the top ten. In light of the paper, this sample's time point label describes: sample taken at primary tumor resection. Here the sequenced sample was lung tumor tissue, taken at surgery. Receptor source: a male donor with early-stage non-small cell lung cancer.

This clonotype was observed a few times. V gene TRBV5-6 combines with J gene TRBJ2-5, with D possibly being TRBD1 or TRBD2 (5 bases each). The germline V and J ends were trimmed by 7 bases and 1 base, with 14 bases remaining between them. This CDR3 is 14 amino acids long. Per germline, CDR1 SGHDT and CDR2 YYEEEE. DNA for the CDR3: TGTGCCAGCTCAGGTTGGGGGTCCCAAGAGACCCAGTACTTC. Encoded protein: CASSGWGSQETQYF.

The chain couples TRBV20-1 to TRBJ2-3; no definite D call. Trimming removed 5 bases from V and 4 bases from J, with 4 bases in between. The CDR3 is 10 residues long. Germline lookup yields CDR1 DFQATT and CDR2 SNEGSKA (reference sequence). The CDR3 sequence: CSAGADTQYF. Written as DNA, the CDR3 is TGCAGTGCTGGGGCAGATACGCAGTATTTT.

This clonotype was detected ten times or more. This chain uses TRBV7-9 with TRBJ2-1; D remains ambiguous. The CDR3 spans 12 residues. Per the germline V gene, CDR1 is SEHNR and CDR2 is FQNEAQ (reference sequence). Trimming removed 6 bases from V and 5 bases from J, with 8 bases in between. CDR3 nucleotides: TGTGCCAGCAGGTTCTATAACAATGAGCAGTTCTTC. Encoded protein: CASRFYNNEQFF.

This clonotype was observed at least ten times. V gene TRBV29-1 combines with J gene TRBJ2-3; TRBD2 matches 7 bases. CDR1 and CDR2 from the germline V gene are SQVTM and ANQGSEA. J gave up 1 base and V 6 bases, and 10 bases lay outside the gene matches. The CDR3 length is 15 residues. CDR3 amino acids: CSVGKREGGTDTQYF. The CDR3, as DNA: TGCAGCGTGGGTAAGCGGGAAGGGGGCACAGATACGCAGTATTTT.

By sample share, this clonotype is medium-sized. The rearrangement joins TRBV20-1 to TRBJ2-6, with TRBD1 matching 7 bases. The CDR3 is made up of 16 amino acids. In germline, CDR1 is DFQATT, CDR2 SNEGSKA (reference sequence). Trimming removed 6 bases from V and 1 base from J; junction bases left unmatched: 9. The CDR3 sequence: CSASDRARSGANVLTF. CDR3 DNA: TGCAGTGCCTCTGACAGGGCCAGATCTGGGGCCAACGTCCTGACTTTC.

This clonotype was detected many times. The chain uses TRBV2 and TRBJ1-4, with D possibly TRBD1 on 5 matching bases. CDR3 length: 14 residues. V was shortened by 0 bases and J by 8 bases, with 10 bases between the two germline ends. Germline loops: CDR1 SNHLY, CDR2 FYNNEI. The CDR3 reads CASSEAQGSEKLFF. The CDR3 nucleotides read TGTGCCAGCAGTGAAGCTCAGGGATCGGAAAAACTGTTTTTT.

In this sample, this clonotype turned up many times. V usage is TRBV2 and J usage is TRBJ2-7, with TRBD2 as a possible D gene (5 bases). From germline, CDR1 is SNHLY and CDR2 FYNNEI. V was trimmed by 6 bases and J by 5 bases, leaving 11 bases between them. This CDR3 spans 12 amino acids. The CDR3 DNA is TGTGCCAGCAGGAGGGAATCCGACGAGCAGTACTTC. It specifies CASRRESDEQYF.

The chain uses TRBV10-3 and TRBJ2-1, with D maybe TRBD1 (6 bases). This CDR3 spans 13 amino acids. From germline, CDR1 is ENHRY and CDR2 SYGVKD. Trimming took off 4 bases at V and 5 bases at J, with 9 bases between the two ends. CDR3 in DNA: TGTGCCATCAGTGGAGGACAGAACAATGAGCAGTTCTTC. Protein sequence: CAISGGQNNEQFF.

This clonotype is medium-sized by share. V is TRBV28 and J is TRBJ2-4; 12 bases are a match to TRBD1. Losses at the gene ends were 2 bases for V and 7 bases for J; bases not matched to a gene: 3. CDR1 and CDR2 (germline): MDHEN, SYDVKM. CDR3 length: 15 residues. CDR3 sequence: CASSLPGTGGNIQYF. The CDR3 coding sequence is TGTGCCAGCAGTTTACCCGGGACAGGGGGCAACATTCAGTACTTC.

V and J are TRBV5-4 and TRBJ2-7; a weak D match, TRBD1 (6 bases). V lost 0 bases, J lost 0 bases, and 13 bases lay in between. Germline V gene data show CDR1 as SGHNT and CDR2 as YYREEE (reference sequence). The CDR3 loop spans 16 amino acids. CDR3 bases: TGTGCCAGCAGCTTGGCCGGCAGGGGCAACTCCTACGAGCAGTACTTC. Translating it yields CASSLAGRGNSYEQYF. Full variable domain (remainder filled in from reference TRBV5-4 and TRBJ2-7): ETGVTQSPTHLIKTRGQQVTLRCSSQSGHNTVSWYQQALGQGPQFIFQYYREEENGRGNFPPRFSGLQFPNYSSELNVNALELDDSALYLCASSLAGRGNSYEQYFGPGTRLTVT.

By its share, this clonotype is medium-sized (0.01 to 0.1%). For the CDR3, the DNA is TGTGCCAGCAGTTCCCACGGGGACTCCTACGAGCAGTACTTC. It yields the protein CASSSHGDSYEQYF. The chain couples TRBV28 to TRBJ2-7, with D perhaps TRBD2 (5 bases). From germline, CDR1 is MDHEN and CDR2 SYDVKM. CDR3 length: 14 amino acids. Trimming took off 4 bases at V and 0 bases at J, with 10 bases between the two ends.

This clonotype is medium-sized within its sample. The chain has TRBV29-1 and TRBJ2-5; D is undetermined. CDR1 is SQVTM, CDR2 ANQGSEA, per germline. The V and J ends lost 5 bases and 7 bases respectively, with 17 bases between them. The CDR3 contains 13 residues. CDR3 in amino acids: CSVPTTSLATQYF. The CDR3 coding sequence is TGCAGCGTTCCCACGACGTCACTGGCGACCCAGTACTTC.

This clonotype was seen ten or more times. This rearrangement joins TRBV7-9 to TRBJ1-6; a weak D match, TRBD1 (5 bases). The CDR3 extends over 14 amino acids. Germline V gene data show CDR1 as SEHNR and CDR2 as FQNEAQ (reference sequence). V lost 5 bases and J 6 bases, leaving 11 bases between the germline ends. CDR3 residues: CASSDSDLNSPLHF. In DNA, the CDR3 is TGTGCCAGCAGCGACAGTGACCTTAATTCACCCCTCCACTTT.

The table lists this clonotype with a few counts. Relative to the germline gene, one junction end is altered; a read error may explain this. This sequence joins TRBV19 and TRBJ2-3; tentatively, D is TRBD1 or TRBD2 (6 bases each). CDR3 size: 15 residues. Germline V CDR1 and CDR2: LNHDA, SQIVND (reference sequence). CDR3 coding DNA: TGTTCCAGTGCTAACGAGCCACGGGGGCGAGATACGCAGTATTTT. This codes for CSSANEPRGRDTQYF.

This clonotype is deemed medium-sized. The chain couples TRBV12-3 or TRBV12-4 to TRBJ1-4; TRBD1 aligns across 7 bases. The junction had 2 bases not matched to a gene; V was cut back by 3 bases and J by 13 bases. The CDR3 is 11 residues long. The CDR3 protein is CASSFGTVLFF. The CDR3 DNA reads TGTGCCAGCAGTTTCGGGACAGTACTGTTTTTT.

V gene TRBV5-1 combines with J gene TRBJ1-1, with D possibly matching TRBD1 (6 bases). The CDR3 covers 16 residues. Trimming shortened V by 3 bases and J by 1 base, and 16 bases separated the two germline ends. Germline V CDR1 and CDR2: SGHRS, YFSETQ. The CDR3: CASSSYTGASNTEAFF. Here the CDR3 DNA reads TGCGCCAGCAGCTCATACACGGGGGCTTCGAACACTGAAGCTTTCTTT.

The rearrangement links TRBV29-1 to TRBJ1-1; D might be TRBD1 (5 bases). This CDR3 region has 15 residues. The germline V gene encodes CDR1 SQVTM and CDR2 ANQGSEA. Trimming removed 5 bases from V and 5 bases from J, with 21 bases in between. CDR3 coding DNA: TGCAGCGTTAAACCGAGGCCCGCAGGGTATACTGAAGCTTTCTTT. Protein sequence: CSVKPRPAGYTEAFF.

There are many counts of this clonotype. The gene calls are TRBV7-2 and TRBJ2-7; 9 nucleotides line up with TRBD1. Germline V gene lookup returns CDR1 SGHTA and CDR2 FQGNSA. The CDR3 sequence is 13 residues long. Trimming cost V 1 base and J 11 bases; bases outside gene matches: 6. The CDR3 protein is CASSLGGQGRKYF. CDR3 nucleotide sequence: TGTGCCAGCAGCTTAGGGGGACAGGGTCGTAAGTACTTC.

This clonotype was seen a few times. The rearrangement uses TRBV20-1 and TRBJ2-7; D unclear. The V and J ends lost 3 bases and 0 bases respectively, with 9 bases between them. The germline V gene has CDR1 DFQATT and CDR2 SNEGSKA (reference sequence). CDR3 length: 13 amino acids. The CDR3: CSASGLSSYEQYF. In DNA, the CDR3 is TGCAGTGCTAGCGGGCTAAGCTCCTACGAGCAGTACTTC.

The rearrangement joins TRBV9 to TRBJ2-1; either TRBD1 or TRBD2 may fit D (5 bases each). Trimming shortened V by 5 bases and J by 9 bases, and 18 bases separated the two germline ends. There are 14 residues in the CDR3. From germline, CDR1 is SGDLS and CDR2 YYNGEE. For the CDR3, the DNA is TGTGCCAGCAGACCTGAGAGGGGAGCCGGTGAGCAGTTCTTC. This codes for CASRPERGAGEQFF.

This clonotype is medium-sized by share. The CDR3 DNA is TGTGCCAGCAGCTCGGACAGGGAGGGTAATTCACCCCTCCACTTT. Amino acids: CASSSDREGNSPLHF. The chain is built from TRBV7-2 and TRBJ1-6, with 8 bases fitting TRBD1. Germline-derived CDR1 and CDR2 are SGHTA and FQGNSA. Trimming cost V 4 bases and J 6 bases; bases outside gene matches: 5. The CDR3 loop spans 15 amino acids.

This clonotype has a count of ten or more. The CDR3: CASSYTGPTNTEAFF. The CDR3 coding sequence is TGTGCCAGCAGTTACACGGGACCGACGAACACTGAAGCTTTCTTT. The chain is built from TRBV6-5 and TRBJ1-1, with D possibly TRBD1 on 5 matching bases. The CDR3 is made up of 15 amino acids. Germline assignment: CDR1 MNHEY and CDR2 SVGAGI. The ends were cut back, 2 bases at V and 1 base at J, with 11 bases in the middle.

This clonotype was detected a few times. The rearrangement links TRBV4-3 to TRBJ2-1, with D uncertain. The germline CDR1 and CDR2 sequences are LGHNA and YSLEER. Trimming took off 1 base at V and 9 bases at J, with 7 bases between the two ends. There are 12 residues in the CDR3. CDR3 sequence reads: CASSQGTGEQFF. DNA for the CDR3: TGCGCCAGCAGCCAAGGCACCGGTGAGCAGTTCTTC.

Ten or more counts support this clonotype. The CDR3, as DNA: TGTGCCAGCAGCTTAGGCTCTAGCGGGCCGTACGAGCAGTACTTC. This translates into CASSLGSSGPYEQYF. The chain has TRBV7-6 and TRBJ2-7; 8 bases match TRBD2. Trimming took 1 base from V and 4 from J; bases not matched to a gene: 6. Germline V gene data show CDR1 as SGHVS and CDR2 as FNYEAQ. The CDR3 length is 15 residues. Full variable domain (outside the CDR3, taken from reference TRBV7-6 and TRBJ2-7): GAGVSQSPRYKVTKRGQDVALRCDPISGHVSLYWYRQALGQGPEFLTYFNYEAQQDKSGLPNDRFSAERPEGSISTLTIQRTEQRDSAMYRCASSLGSSGPYEQYFGPGTRLTVT.

The chain employs TRBV18 and TRBJ2-7; weak D call: TRBD1 (5 bases). The germline V and J ends were trimmed by 0 bases and 3 bases, with 12 bases remaining between them. From germline, CDR1 is KGHSH and CDR2 LQKENI. The CDR3 contains 15 residues. The CDR3, as DNA: TGTGCCAGCTCACCACCAGAGACAGCCATCTACGAGCAGTACTTC. This sequence encodes CASSPPETAIYEQYF.

This clonotype was picked up many times. The chain joins TRBV7-6 to TRBJ2-7; tentative D call: TRBD2 (5 bases). The CDR3 totals 13 residues. From germline, CDR1 is SGHVS and CDR2 FNYEAQ. Trimming removed 2 bases from V and 5 bases from J, with 10 bases in between. The CDR3 loop reads CASSLIKRDEQYF. The DNA for the CDR3 is TGTGCCAGCAGCTTAATAAAGAGGGACGAGCAGTACTTC.

This clonotype was seen ten or more times. This sequence joins TRBV20-1 and TRBJ2-5; a weak D match, TRBD2 (6 bases). In germline, CDR1 is DFQATT, CDR2 SNEGSKA (reference sequence). This CDR3 has 18 residues. The V end lost 2 bases, the J end lost 1 base, and 23 bases lay between the germline ends. In DNA, the CDR3 is TGCAGTGCTAGATCGGGAGAACCAGGGAAGGTCATCCAAGAGACCCAGTACTTC. Residues: CSARSGEPGKVIQETQYF.

The rearrangement uses TRBV2 and TRBJ1-6; TRBD1 matches at 9 bases. The CDR3 has 19 amino acids. Germline V gene sequence: CDR1 SNHLY, CDR2 FYNNEI. V was clipped by 3 bases and J by 7 bases; unmatched bases: 16. CDR3 residues: CASSDPPRTGDGWNSPLHF. The CDR3 DNA is TGTGCCAGCAGTGACCCTCCCAGGACAGGGGACGGGTGGAATTCACCCCTCCACTTT.

The genes are TRBV6-5 and TRBJ2-5; TRBD2 is a possible D gene (6 bases). Trimming removed 4 bases from V and 1 base from J, with 25 bases in between. The germline V gene has CDR1 MNHEY and CDR2 SVGAGI. CDR3 size: 19 residues. Here the CDR3 reads CASSSYFSGTRHGQETQYF. In DNA, the CDR3 is TGTGCCAGCAGTTCTTATTTCAGTGGGACTCGACATGGCCAAGAGACCCAGTACTTC.

The chain couples TRBV5-1 to TRBJ2-5; unclear D gene. The CDR3 spans 15 residues. Germline V lookup: CDR1 SGHRS, CDR2 YFSETQ. V lost 0 bases to trimming and J lost 2 bases, with 11 bases between them. The DNA of the CDR3 is TGCGCCAGCAGCTTGGATCCCTTCCGGCAAGAGACCCAGTACTTC. As protein: CASSLDPFRQETQYF.

This clonotype is large (0.1 to 1%) by share. The rearrangement uses TRBV6-6 and TRBJ1-1; TRBD1 aligns across 7 bases. Germline V gene data show CDR1 as MNHNY and CDR2 as SVGAGI (reference sequence). V dropped 2 bases and J dropped 5; count of bases not matched to a gene: 8. CDR3 length: 15 amino acids. The CDR3 sequence: CASSYKGARGTEAFF. The CDR3 bases are TGTGCCAGCAGTTACAAGGGGGCGCGGGGAACTGAAGCTTTCTTT.

This clonotype was recorded many times. J is TRBJ2-1 and V is TRBV20-1, with D unresolved. Germline CDR1 is DFQATT and CDR2 is SNEGSKA (reference sequence). V was trimmed by 3 bases and J by 2 bases, leaving 11 bases between them. This CDR3 has 14 amino acids. CDR3 sequence reads: CSASSEVTYNEQFF. The CDR3 DNA is TGCAGTGCTAGTTCTGAAGTTACCTACAATGAGCAGTTCTTC.